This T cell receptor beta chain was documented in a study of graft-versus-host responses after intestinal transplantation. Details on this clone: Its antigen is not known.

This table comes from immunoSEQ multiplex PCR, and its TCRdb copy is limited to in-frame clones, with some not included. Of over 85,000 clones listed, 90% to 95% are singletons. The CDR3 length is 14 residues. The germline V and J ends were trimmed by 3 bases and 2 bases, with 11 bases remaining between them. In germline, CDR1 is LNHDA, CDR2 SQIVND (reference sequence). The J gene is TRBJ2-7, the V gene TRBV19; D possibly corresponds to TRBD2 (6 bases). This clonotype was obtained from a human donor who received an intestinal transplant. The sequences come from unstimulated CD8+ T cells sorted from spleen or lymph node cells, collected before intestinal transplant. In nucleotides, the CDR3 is TGTGCCAGTAGTATGGCAGGAGGGGCCTACGAGCAGTACTTC. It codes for CASSMAGGAYEQYF.